A selection of T cell receptor beta chains follows, all from one sample in a study of T cells after yellow fever vaccination. From the 5' RACE reads, TCRdb called clonotypes with MiXCR, one entry per CDR3 protein. The table includes about 340,000 distinct CDR3 sequences, 12% detected once. This material consisted of CD4+ T cells sorted from PBMCs, taken 15 days after the yellow fever booster vaccination. These receptors all stem from a man aged 18 to 30 who received the YFV17D yellow fever vaccine. The CDR3 runs from the conserved cysteine through the conserved F or W. Each record gives: clone size, V gene, J gene, D gene, CDR3 DNA, CDR3 protein. The D gene is left open where the match is weak. The size of a clone is reported for some rows only, either as once, few or many, or as a class for expanded clones.

size: many
V: TRBV29-1
J: TRBJ1-2
D: .
DNA: TGCAGCGTTGAAGTTGACACTTTCCGTGGCTACACCTTC
CDR3: CSVEVDTFRGYTF

size: .
V: TRBV12-3/TRBV12-4
J: TRBJ2-5
D: .
DNA: TGTGCCAGCATCACCGGACTCATGGGGACCCAGTACTTC
CDR3: CASITGLMGTQYF

size: .
V: TRBV6-5
J: TRBJ2-5
D: .
DNA: TGTGCCAGCAGTCAAGGGTGGGAGACCCAGTACTTC
CDR3: CASSQGWETQYF

size: .
V: TRBV5-1
J: TRBJ2-7
D: .
DNA: TGCGCCAGCAGCTTGCCCGGTTTCCGAGACGACTCCTACGAGCAGTACTTC
CDR3: CASSLPGFRDDSYEQYF

size: many
V: TRBV12-3/TRBV12-4
J: TRBJ1-4
D: .
DNA: TGTGCCAGCAGCTTTAGTGAAAAACTGTTTTTT
CDR3: CASSFSEKLFF

size: few
V: TRBV4-2
J: TRBJ2-3
D: TRBD2
DNA: TGTGCCAGCAGCCCCAGGACTAGCGGGATAGATACGCAGTATTTT
CDR3: CASSPRTSGIDTQYF

size: few
V: TRBV6-5
J: TRBJ1-1
D: .
DNA: TGTGCCAGCAGAACCCTGCCGAACACTGAAGCTTTCTTT
CDR3: CASRTLPNTEAFF

size: .
V: TRBV2
J: TRBJ2-1
D: .
DNA: TGTGCCAGCACATCGACCAACTACAATGAGCAGTTCTTC
CDR3: CASTSTNYNEQFF

size: many
V: TRBV4-3
J: TRBJ2-2
D: TRBD2
DNA: TGCGCCAGCAGCCAAGAACTAGCGGGGGCCGCGAGGACCGGGGAGCTGTTTTTT
CDR3: CASSQELAGAARTGELFF

size: few
V: TRBV18
J: TRBJ2-1
D: TRBD2
DNA: TGTGCCAGCTCCCCCCTGGGCGGGGGGGCGTCATACAATGAGCAGTTCTTC
CDR3: CASSPLGGGASYNEQFF

size: .
V: TRBV7-6
J: TRBJ2-5
D: .
DNA: TGTGCCAGCAGCTCTCCGAACCAGGAGACCCAGTACTTC
CDR3: CASSSPNQETQYF

size: .
V: TRBV5-1
J: TRBJ1-4
D: TRBD1
DNA: TGCGCCAGCAGCTTGGAGGGGGCGGAAAATGAAAAACTGTTTTTT
CDR3: CASSLEGAENEKLFF

size: .
V: TRBV28
J: TRBJ1-5
D: .
DNA: TGTGCCAGCATCTCGGGGGGGATTAGCAATCAGCCCCAGCATTTT
CDR3: CASISGGISNQPQHF

size: few
V: TRBV6-5
J: TRBJ1-4
D: TRBD1
DNA: TGTGCCAGCGGAAGACAGGGCGGGATCGATGAGGAAAAACTGTTTTTT
CDR3: CASGRQGGIDEEKLFF

size: .
V: TRBV7-3
J: TRBJ1-1
D: TRBD1
DNA: TGTGCCAGCAGCCCTCGGGACAGGGGGCGGAATACTGAAGCTTTCTTT
CDR3: CASSPRDRGRNTEAFF

size: few
V: TRBV5-1
J: TRBJ1-2
D: .
DNA: TGCGCCAGCAGCTTGCAGGGTCACTATGGCTACACCTTC
CDR3: CASSLQGHYGYTF

size: many
V: TRBV10-3
J: TRBJ1-1
D: .
DNA: TGTGCCATCAGTGTGGGGGAAAGCGCTGAAGCTTTCTTT
CDR3: CAISVGESAEAFF

size: many
V: TRBV5-6
J: TRBJ2-7
D: .
DNA: TGTGCCAGCAGCTTGGAAAGGATCGAGCAGTACTTC
CDR3: CASSLERIEQYF

size: few
V: TRBV14
J: TRBJ1-6
D: .
DNA: TGTGCCAGCAGCCAAGGCTATTATAATTCACCCCTCCACTTT
CDR3: CASSQGYYNSPLHF

size: .
V: TRBV7-2
J: TRBJ1-1
D: TRBD1
DNA: TGTGCCAGCAGCCCCGGACAGGGGAGGAGAGCTTTCTTT
CDR3: CASSPGQGRRAFF

size: few
V: TRBV6-1
J: TRBJ1-5
D: TRBD1
DNA: TGTGCCAGCAGGGGGGACAGGAATCAGCCCCAGCATTTT
CDR3: CASRGDRNQPQHF

size: few
V: TRBV7-2
J: TRBJ1-4
D: .
DNA: TGTGCCAGCAGCTTACAGGGAAGGCGTGAAAAACTGTTTTTT
CDR3: CASSLQGRREKLFF

size: .
V: TRBV12-3/TRBV12-4
J: TRBJ1-6
D: .
DNA: TGTGCCAGCAGTTTAAACCCTAATTCACCCCTCCACTTT
CDR3: CASSLNPNSPLHF

size: .
V: TRBV2
J: TRBJ2-2
D: .
DNA: TGTGCCAGCGCTCAAGAGTCCGGGGAGCTGTTTTTT
CDR3: CASAQESGELFF

size: .
V: TRBV20-1
J: TRBJ1-1
D: .
DNA: TGCAGTGCGAACCGACCCTCAGGGGCTTTCTTT
CDR3: CSANRPSGAFF

size: few
V: TRBV3-1
J: TRBJ2-6
D: TRBD2
DNA: TGTGCCAGCAGCCAAGTTCCGCGGGGGGGCTCTGGGGCCAACGTCCTGACTTTC
CDR3: CASSQVPRGGSGANVLTF

size: few
V: TRBV27
J: TRBJ1-5
D: .
DNA: TGTGCCAGCAGTTATTCGACCCTCCCCTCGAGAGTTGGCAATCAGCCCCAGCATTTT
CDR3: CASSYSTLPSRVGNQPQHF

size: many
V: TRBV7-2
J: TRBJ1-2
D: TRBD1
DNA: TGTGCCAGCAGCTTGGGGACAGCTAACTATGGCTACACCTTC
CDR3: CASSLGTANYGYTF

size: .
V: TRBV20-1
J: TRBJ1-3
D: .
DNA: TGCAGTGCCACTACTCGGGGCGCCGTCTCTGGAAACACCATATATTTT
CDR3: CSATTRGAVSGNTIYF

size: medium-sized
V: TRBV4-1
J: TRBJ2-4
D: .
DNA: TGCGCCACCTCGGGTGCGGGCTTTCTGGCCAAAAACATTCAGTACTTC
CDR3: CATSGAGFLAKNIQYF

size: .
V: TRBV7-2
J: TRBJ2-3
D: .
DNA: TGTGCCAGCAGCCTTTGGATCCCCCGCGATACGCAGTATTTT
CDR3: CASSLWIPRDTQYF

size: few
V: TRBV5-6
J: TRBJ1-1
D: .
DNA: TGTGCCAGCAGCCGCAGAGGGAGGAACACTGAAGCTTTCTTT
CDR3: CASSRRGRNTEAFF

size: few
V: TRBV7-8
J: TRBJ1-1
D: .
DNA: TGTGCCAGCAGCTACGTTCACTCAGGGGACACTGAAGCTTTCTTT
CDR3: CASSYVHSGDTEAFF

size: many
V: TRBV3-1
J: TRBJ2-3
D: TRBD1
DNA: TGTGCCAGCAGCCTCCGACAGGGGACGACAGATACGCAGTATTTT
CDR3: CASSLRQGTTDTQYF

size: .
V: TRBV28
J: TRBJ2-3
D: .
DNA: TGTGCCAGCCTCTACAGGGTTGGGACAGATACGCAGTATTTT
CDR3: CASLYRVGTDTQYF

size: .
V: TRBV12-3/TRBV12-4
J: TRBJ2-5
D: .
DNA: TGTGCCAGCAGTTCTGTGAGGGAGACCCAGTACTTC
CDR3: CASSSVRETQYF

size: few
V: TRBV3-1
J: TRBJ1-3
D: .
DNA: TGTGCCAGCAGCACCACCCCGGGGAACACCATATATTTT
CDR3: CASSTTPGNTIYF

size: .
V: TRBV20-1
J: TRBJ2-2
D: .
DNA: TGCAGTGCTGGAGGGGCCAGGGGTGCCGGGGAGCTGTTTTTT
CDR3: CSAGGARGAGELFF

size: .
V: TRBV6-6
J: TRBJ1-1
D: TRBD1
DNA: TGTGCCAGCGAGGGACAGGGACTGAACACTGAAGCTTTCTTT
CDR3: CASEGQGLNTEAFF

size: .
V: TRBV6-6
J: TRBJ2-1
D: .
DNA: TGTGCCAGCAGTTACTCTCAGGGCGATGAGCAGTTCTTC
CDR3: CASSYSQGDEQFF

size: .
V: TRBV5-1
J: TRBJ1-2
D: .
DNA: TGCGCCAGCAGCCAACAGGGAGCTGGCTATGGCTACACCTTC
CDR3: CASSQQGAGYGYTF

size: few
V: TRBV12-3/TRBV12-4
J: TRBJ2-2
D: TRBD2
DNA: TGTGCCAGCAGCGATGGACTAGCGGGGAAAGACGGGGAGCTGTTTTTT
CDR3: CASSDGLAGKDGELFF

size: few
V: TRBV29-1
J: TRBJ1-1
D: TRBD1
DNA: TGCAGCGGCGACAGGGCAATGAACACTGAAGCTTTCTTT
CDR3: CSGDRAMNTEAFF

size: .
V: TRBV2
J: TRBJ2-1
D: .
DNA: TGTGCCAGCAGGAGGTCCTGGAACAATGAGCAGTTCTTC
CDR3: CASRRSWNNEQFF

size: many
V: TRBV5-1
J: TRBJ2-5
D: .
DNA: TGCGCCAGCAGCTTTGTGACTTCCCAAGAGACCCAGTACTTC
CDR3: CASSFVTSQETQYF

size: many
V: TRBV4-2
J: TRBJ2-3
D: .
DNA: TGTGCCAGCAGCCAAGGCGACGAAGATACGCAGTATTTT
CDR3: CASSQGDEDTQYF

size: few
V: TRBV12-3/TRBV12-4
J: TRBJ1-3
D: TRBD1
DNA: TGTGCCAGCAGTTTCGGACAGGTCGGGACCATATATTTT
CDR3: CASSFGQVGTIYF

size: few
V: TRBV29-1
J: TRBJ1-2
D: .
DNA: TGCAGCGTTAAACGCCACGGGGCCTTATATGGCTACACCTTC
CDR3: CSVKRHGALYGYTF

size: .
V: TRBV7-2
J: TRBJ2-4
D: TRBD1
DNA: TGTGCCAGCAAATTACAGGGGGCGACGGACATTCAGTACTTC
CDR3: CASKLQGATDIQYF

size: .
V: TRBV6-5
J: TRBJ1-5
D: .
DNA: TGTGCCAGCAGTTCTTTATCCGAGGGTCCCGTTCATTTT
CDR3: CASSSLSEGPVHF

size: .
V: TRBV19
J: TRBJ1-2
D: TRBD1
DNA: TGTGCCAGTAGACCCGCAGGGGGCGGCTATGGCTACACCTTC
CDR3: CASRPAGGGYGYTF

size: few
V: TRBV19
J: TRBJ1-5
D: .
DNA: TGTGCCAGTACTAGAACGGGGGTAGCTCAGCCCCAGCATTTT
CDR3: CASTRTGVAQPQHF

size: few
V: TRBV12-3/TRBV12-4
J: TRBJ2-7
D: TRBD1
DNA: TGTGCCAGCAGTTTAATGACAGGGAGCTCCTACGAGCAGTACTTC
CDR3: CASSLMTGSSYEQYF

size: few
V: TRBV27
J: TRBJ1-6
D: TRBD1
DNA: TGTGCCAGCAGTTTATCTCCGAGGGCAGGGGGTTTTAATTCACCCCTCCACTTT
CDR3: CASSLSPRAGGFNSPLHF

size: .
V: TRBV5-6
J: TRBJ2-2
D: .
DNA: TGTGCCAGCAGCCGGAGGGTTACAGGTCGGAACACCGGGGAGCTGTTTTTT
CDR3: CASSRRVTGRNTGELFF